Listed below are T cell receptor beta chains from one sample, sequenced in a study of tumour-infiltrating T cells in Burkitt lymphoma. Assay used: immunoSEQ multiplex PCR; TCRdb lists only in-frame clones, some missing. This sample yields roughly 5,300 clones, of which more than 8% are seen a single time; around 2.2% belongs to the top ten. The sequenced material came from tumor tissue. Receptors originate from a human donor with diffuse large B-cell lymphoma. CDR3s include the opening cysteine and the closing phenylalanine or tryptophan. A D gene is named only where the DNA matches it firmly. Only part of the rows carry a size: once, few, many, or a class if the clone is expanded.

TRBV5-1,NA,once,TRBJ2-5,CASSLAIVQGQETQYF,TGCGCCAGCAGCTTGGCCATAGTGCAGGGTCAAGAGACCCAGTACTTC
TRBV15,TRBD1,few,TRBJ2-5,CATSRPPGQGKLGETQYF,TGTGCCACCAGCAGACCTCCGGGACAGGGGAAACTCGGGGAGACCCAGTACTTC
TRBV6-1,NA,NA,TRBJ1-6,CASSEGLQGSPLHF,TGTGCCAGCAGTGAGGGTCTCCAGGGTTCACCCCTCCACTTT
TRBV5-1,TRBD1,NA,TRBJ2-1,CASSRWTGRSYNEQFF,TGCGCCAGCAGCAGGTGGACAGGGAGGTCCTACAATGAGCAGTTCTTC
TRBV5-5,TRBD1,few,TRBJ2-6,CASSLGQGRSPGANVLTF,TGTGCCAGCAGCTTGGGACAGGGACGCTCTCCTGGGGCCAACGTCCTGACTTTC
TRBV4-3,NA,NA,TRBJ2-7,CASSQYRDSTYEQYF,TGCGCCAGCAGCCAATACAGGGATTCTACCTACGAGCAGTACTTC
TRBV10-2,NA,NA,TRBJ1-5,CASSEATNNQPQHF,TGCGCCAGCAGTGAGGCGACGAACAATCAGCCCCAGCATTTT
TRBV9,TRBD1,NA,TRBJ1-1,CASSAQGAGGTEAFF,TGTGCCAGCAGCGCACAGGGGGCGGGGGGCACTGAAGCTTTCTTT
TRBV2,NA,NA,TRBJ2-7,CASLRYFSYEQYF,TGTGCCAGCCTTAGATACTTCTCCTACGAGCAGTACTTC
TRBV19,NA,few,TRBJ1-5,CASSIGWQKGLPQHF,TGTGCCAGTAGTATAGGATGGCAGAAAGGTCTCCCCCAGCATTTT
TRBV6-1,NA,few,TRBJ1-5,CASSEWPADNQPQHF,TGTGCCAGCAGTGAATGGCCGGCCGACAATCAGCCCCAGCATTTT
TRBV18,NA,NA,TRBJ1-1,CASSPIGNTEAFF,TGTGCCAGCTCACCGATTGGGAACACTGAAGCTTTCTTT
TRBV5-1,TRBD1,NA,TRBJ2-4,CASSRGGQGKNIQYF,TGCGCCAGCAGCAGAGGGGGACAGGGCAAAAACATTCAGTACTTC
TRBV7-9,TRBD1,few,TRBJ1-2,CASSLGSGGHGYTF,TGTGCCAGCAGCTTAGGTTCAGGGGGTCATGGCTACACCTTC
TRBV29-1,NA,few,TRBJ1-2,CSVPSGVGYGYTF,TGCAGCGTTCCCAGTGGGGTAGGATATGGCTACACCTTC
TRBV11-2,NA,few,TRBJ1-1,CASSLEATGTRLLF,TGTGCCAGCAGCTTAGAAGCGACAGGTACCCGGCTCCTCTTT
TRBV6-1,NA,few,TRBJ1-6,CAAPGGTSQHSPLHF,TGTGCCGCCCCGGGTGGGACGTCCCAACATTCACCCCTCCACTTT
TRBV5-1,NA,NA,TRBJ2-3,CASSEQGHTQYF,TGCGCCAGCAGCGAACAGGGCCATACGCAGTATTTT
TRBV18,NA,NA,TRBJ1-1,CASSQGNTEAFF,TGTGCCAGCTCACAGGGGAACACTGAAGCTTTCTTT
TRBV6-5,NA,NA,TRBJ1-5,CASSYSWQGGKPQHF,TGTGCCAGCAGTTACTCGTGGCAGGGCGGTAAGCCCCAGCATTTT
TRBV4-1,NA,few,TRBJ1-1,CASSQIRDGNTEAFF,TGCGCCAGCAGCCAGATCAGGGACGGTAACACTGAAGCTTTCTTT
TRBV18,TRBD1,NA,TRBJ1-5,CASSPGQGSNQPQHF,TGTGCCAGCTCCCCGGGACAGGGTAGCAATCAGCCCCAGCATTTT
TRBV6-5,NA,few,TRBJ1-2,CASSSRGTIYGYTF,TGTGCCAGCAGTTCCAGGGGCACCATCTATGGCTACACCTTC
TRBV9,NA,NA,TRBJ1-2,CASSVARGHGYTF,TGTGCCAGCAGCGTAGCCAGGGGCCATGGCTACACCTTC
TRBV18,TRBD1,NA,TRBJ2-2,CASSPGQDTGELFF,TGTGCCAGCTCACCCGGACAGGACACCGGGGAGCTGTTTTTT
TRBV6-6,TRBD1,few,TRBJ1-1,CASSAPGQENTEAFF,TGTGCCAGCAGCGCCCCGGGACAGGAGAACACTGAAGCTTTCTTT
TRBV11-2,NA,NA,TRBJ2-2,CASSPYSGLRTGELFF,TGTGCCAGCAGCCCCTACAGTGGGTTGCGCACCGGGGAGCTGTTTTTT
TRBV4-1,NA,NA,TRBJ1-6,CASSLTGTPNSPLHF,TGCGCCAGCAGCTTAACCGGGACACCGAATTCACCCCTCCACTTT
TRBV10-3,TRBD2,NA,TRBJ2-5,CAISGIAGQETQYF,TGTGCCATCAGTGGGATAGCGGGGCAAGAGACCCAGTACTTC
TRBV13,NA,few,TRBJ1-2,CASSFPGYAGPGYTF,TGTGCCAGCAGCTTCCCAGGGTACGCTGGTCCTGGCTACACCTTC
TRBV7-9,NA,few,TRBJ2-7,CASSRDWYSYEQYF,TGTGCCAGCAGCCGAGACTGGTACTCCTACGAGCAGTACTTC
TRBV20-1,NA,NA,TRBJ2-7,CSAPTSYEQYF,TGCAGTGCGCCGACATCCTACGAGCAGTACTTC
TRBV7-9,NA,few,TRBJ1-5,CASSPEGEGQPQHF,TGTGCCAGCAGCCCCGAGGGGGAGGGTCAGCCCCAGCATTTT
TRBV5-1,NA,few,TRBJ1-4,CASRRESISNEKLFF,TGCGCCAGCCGCAGGGAGTCAATCAGCAATGAAAAACTGTTTTTT
TRBV19,NA,NA,TRBJ1-6,CASSRLGDPNSPLHF,TGTGCCAGTAGTAGGCTAGGGGACCCCAATTCACCCCTCCACTTT
TRBV5-1,NA,few,TRBJ1-2,CASSLVKGETNYGYTF,TGCGCCAGCAGCTTGGTGAAGGGGGAAACTAACTATGGCTACACCTTC
TRBV7-9,TRBD1,few,TRBJ1-4,CASSLGPGTGTNEKLFF,TGTGCCAGCAGCTTAGGACCCGGGACAGGGACTAATGAAAAACTGTTTTTT
TRBV29-1,NA,NA,TRBJ1-2,CSVEGVGTGQGYGYTF,TGCAGCGTTGAAGGCGTAGGAACAGGTCAAGGCTATGGCTACACCTTC
TRBV5-8,NA,NA,TRBJ2-7,CASSLPESSYEQYF,TGTGCCAGCAGCTTGCCAGAGAGCTCCTACGAGCAGTACTTC
TRBV5-1,NA,NA,TRBJ1-6,CASRGRTYNSPLHF,TGCGCCAGCAGAGGCAGGACCTATAATTCACCCCTCCACTTT
TRBV5-1,TRBD1,few,TRBJ1-1,CASSQTGQVGTEAFF,TGCGCCAGCAGCCAGACAGGGCAGGTGGGCACTGAAGCTTTCTTT
TRBV7-9,NA,NA,TRBJ2-2,CASTARGELFF,TGTGCCAGCACCGCACGCGGGGAGCTGTTTTTT
TRBV6-1,NA,NA,TRBJ1-1,CASSPQGPANTEAFF,TGTGCCAGCAGTCCCCAGGGACCTGCGAACACTGAAGCTTTCTTT
TRBV18,NA,NA,TRBJ1-1,CASSPQGGTNTEAFF,TGTGCCAGCTCCCCCCAGGGAGGGACGAACACTGAAGCTTTCTTT
TRBV5-4,TRBD2,few,TRBJ2-7,CASSPHGASGGRNEQYF,TGTGCCAGCAGCCCCCACGGGGCTAGCGGGGGGAGGAACGAGCAGTACTTC
TRBV19,NA,few,TRBJ2-7,CASAGQWYEQYF,TGTGCCAGTGCCGGACAGTGGTACGAGCAGTACTTC
TRBV5-1,TRBD1,NA,TRBJ1-1,CASSKKRGQGLEHTEAFF,TGCGCCAGCAGTAAAAAAAGGGGACAGGGGCTCGAGCACACTGAAGCTTTCTTT
TRBV5-6,NA,few,TRBJ2-1,CASSWGRLSNEQFF,TGTGCCAGCAGCTGGGGGAGACTTAGCAATGAGCAGTTCTTC
TRBV19,NA,few,TRBJ1-2,CASSRQIIYGYTF,TGTGCCAGTAGTAGGCAGATCATCTATGGCTACACCTTC
TRBV7-9,NA,few,TRBJ1-1,CASSVKGVMNTEAFF,TGTGCCAGCAGCGTAAAGGGGGTAATGAACACTGAAGCTTTCTTT